This T cell receptor (beta chain) was documented in a study of blood T cell repertoires in COVID-19. Background on the study: The samples span acute and convalescent COVID-19 from the United States, Italy and Spain. The analysed material was cDNA or gDNA that came from T cells, B-cell-depleted T cells, or PBMCs.

The V gene lost 7 bases and the J gene lost 4 bases, with 11 bases spanning the gap. Germline CDR1 SNHLY, CDR2 FYNNEI. The CDR3 consists of 13 residues. During active infection, Seattle patients enrolled and were then monitored through disease. Original methodology: Scientists estimated how many nucleated cells there were by amplifying reference gene primers. This table comes from immunoSEQ multiplex PCR, and its TCRdb copy is limited to in-frame clones, with some not included. Clonal size and the V and J genes are those of that table, whereas D and trimming came from the DNA. Altogether around 180,000 clones are present, around 85% being singletons, with the ten largest covering approximately 6.9%.

The rearrangement links TRBV2 to TRBJ1-3; D is undetermined. The sample consisted of peripheral blood. The clonotype was recovered from a man aged 80 or over with COVID-19, enrolled during active disease. The CDR3: CASTGNRGNTIYF. CDR3 in DNA: TGTGCCAGCACAGGAAATCGGGGAAACACCATATATTTT.